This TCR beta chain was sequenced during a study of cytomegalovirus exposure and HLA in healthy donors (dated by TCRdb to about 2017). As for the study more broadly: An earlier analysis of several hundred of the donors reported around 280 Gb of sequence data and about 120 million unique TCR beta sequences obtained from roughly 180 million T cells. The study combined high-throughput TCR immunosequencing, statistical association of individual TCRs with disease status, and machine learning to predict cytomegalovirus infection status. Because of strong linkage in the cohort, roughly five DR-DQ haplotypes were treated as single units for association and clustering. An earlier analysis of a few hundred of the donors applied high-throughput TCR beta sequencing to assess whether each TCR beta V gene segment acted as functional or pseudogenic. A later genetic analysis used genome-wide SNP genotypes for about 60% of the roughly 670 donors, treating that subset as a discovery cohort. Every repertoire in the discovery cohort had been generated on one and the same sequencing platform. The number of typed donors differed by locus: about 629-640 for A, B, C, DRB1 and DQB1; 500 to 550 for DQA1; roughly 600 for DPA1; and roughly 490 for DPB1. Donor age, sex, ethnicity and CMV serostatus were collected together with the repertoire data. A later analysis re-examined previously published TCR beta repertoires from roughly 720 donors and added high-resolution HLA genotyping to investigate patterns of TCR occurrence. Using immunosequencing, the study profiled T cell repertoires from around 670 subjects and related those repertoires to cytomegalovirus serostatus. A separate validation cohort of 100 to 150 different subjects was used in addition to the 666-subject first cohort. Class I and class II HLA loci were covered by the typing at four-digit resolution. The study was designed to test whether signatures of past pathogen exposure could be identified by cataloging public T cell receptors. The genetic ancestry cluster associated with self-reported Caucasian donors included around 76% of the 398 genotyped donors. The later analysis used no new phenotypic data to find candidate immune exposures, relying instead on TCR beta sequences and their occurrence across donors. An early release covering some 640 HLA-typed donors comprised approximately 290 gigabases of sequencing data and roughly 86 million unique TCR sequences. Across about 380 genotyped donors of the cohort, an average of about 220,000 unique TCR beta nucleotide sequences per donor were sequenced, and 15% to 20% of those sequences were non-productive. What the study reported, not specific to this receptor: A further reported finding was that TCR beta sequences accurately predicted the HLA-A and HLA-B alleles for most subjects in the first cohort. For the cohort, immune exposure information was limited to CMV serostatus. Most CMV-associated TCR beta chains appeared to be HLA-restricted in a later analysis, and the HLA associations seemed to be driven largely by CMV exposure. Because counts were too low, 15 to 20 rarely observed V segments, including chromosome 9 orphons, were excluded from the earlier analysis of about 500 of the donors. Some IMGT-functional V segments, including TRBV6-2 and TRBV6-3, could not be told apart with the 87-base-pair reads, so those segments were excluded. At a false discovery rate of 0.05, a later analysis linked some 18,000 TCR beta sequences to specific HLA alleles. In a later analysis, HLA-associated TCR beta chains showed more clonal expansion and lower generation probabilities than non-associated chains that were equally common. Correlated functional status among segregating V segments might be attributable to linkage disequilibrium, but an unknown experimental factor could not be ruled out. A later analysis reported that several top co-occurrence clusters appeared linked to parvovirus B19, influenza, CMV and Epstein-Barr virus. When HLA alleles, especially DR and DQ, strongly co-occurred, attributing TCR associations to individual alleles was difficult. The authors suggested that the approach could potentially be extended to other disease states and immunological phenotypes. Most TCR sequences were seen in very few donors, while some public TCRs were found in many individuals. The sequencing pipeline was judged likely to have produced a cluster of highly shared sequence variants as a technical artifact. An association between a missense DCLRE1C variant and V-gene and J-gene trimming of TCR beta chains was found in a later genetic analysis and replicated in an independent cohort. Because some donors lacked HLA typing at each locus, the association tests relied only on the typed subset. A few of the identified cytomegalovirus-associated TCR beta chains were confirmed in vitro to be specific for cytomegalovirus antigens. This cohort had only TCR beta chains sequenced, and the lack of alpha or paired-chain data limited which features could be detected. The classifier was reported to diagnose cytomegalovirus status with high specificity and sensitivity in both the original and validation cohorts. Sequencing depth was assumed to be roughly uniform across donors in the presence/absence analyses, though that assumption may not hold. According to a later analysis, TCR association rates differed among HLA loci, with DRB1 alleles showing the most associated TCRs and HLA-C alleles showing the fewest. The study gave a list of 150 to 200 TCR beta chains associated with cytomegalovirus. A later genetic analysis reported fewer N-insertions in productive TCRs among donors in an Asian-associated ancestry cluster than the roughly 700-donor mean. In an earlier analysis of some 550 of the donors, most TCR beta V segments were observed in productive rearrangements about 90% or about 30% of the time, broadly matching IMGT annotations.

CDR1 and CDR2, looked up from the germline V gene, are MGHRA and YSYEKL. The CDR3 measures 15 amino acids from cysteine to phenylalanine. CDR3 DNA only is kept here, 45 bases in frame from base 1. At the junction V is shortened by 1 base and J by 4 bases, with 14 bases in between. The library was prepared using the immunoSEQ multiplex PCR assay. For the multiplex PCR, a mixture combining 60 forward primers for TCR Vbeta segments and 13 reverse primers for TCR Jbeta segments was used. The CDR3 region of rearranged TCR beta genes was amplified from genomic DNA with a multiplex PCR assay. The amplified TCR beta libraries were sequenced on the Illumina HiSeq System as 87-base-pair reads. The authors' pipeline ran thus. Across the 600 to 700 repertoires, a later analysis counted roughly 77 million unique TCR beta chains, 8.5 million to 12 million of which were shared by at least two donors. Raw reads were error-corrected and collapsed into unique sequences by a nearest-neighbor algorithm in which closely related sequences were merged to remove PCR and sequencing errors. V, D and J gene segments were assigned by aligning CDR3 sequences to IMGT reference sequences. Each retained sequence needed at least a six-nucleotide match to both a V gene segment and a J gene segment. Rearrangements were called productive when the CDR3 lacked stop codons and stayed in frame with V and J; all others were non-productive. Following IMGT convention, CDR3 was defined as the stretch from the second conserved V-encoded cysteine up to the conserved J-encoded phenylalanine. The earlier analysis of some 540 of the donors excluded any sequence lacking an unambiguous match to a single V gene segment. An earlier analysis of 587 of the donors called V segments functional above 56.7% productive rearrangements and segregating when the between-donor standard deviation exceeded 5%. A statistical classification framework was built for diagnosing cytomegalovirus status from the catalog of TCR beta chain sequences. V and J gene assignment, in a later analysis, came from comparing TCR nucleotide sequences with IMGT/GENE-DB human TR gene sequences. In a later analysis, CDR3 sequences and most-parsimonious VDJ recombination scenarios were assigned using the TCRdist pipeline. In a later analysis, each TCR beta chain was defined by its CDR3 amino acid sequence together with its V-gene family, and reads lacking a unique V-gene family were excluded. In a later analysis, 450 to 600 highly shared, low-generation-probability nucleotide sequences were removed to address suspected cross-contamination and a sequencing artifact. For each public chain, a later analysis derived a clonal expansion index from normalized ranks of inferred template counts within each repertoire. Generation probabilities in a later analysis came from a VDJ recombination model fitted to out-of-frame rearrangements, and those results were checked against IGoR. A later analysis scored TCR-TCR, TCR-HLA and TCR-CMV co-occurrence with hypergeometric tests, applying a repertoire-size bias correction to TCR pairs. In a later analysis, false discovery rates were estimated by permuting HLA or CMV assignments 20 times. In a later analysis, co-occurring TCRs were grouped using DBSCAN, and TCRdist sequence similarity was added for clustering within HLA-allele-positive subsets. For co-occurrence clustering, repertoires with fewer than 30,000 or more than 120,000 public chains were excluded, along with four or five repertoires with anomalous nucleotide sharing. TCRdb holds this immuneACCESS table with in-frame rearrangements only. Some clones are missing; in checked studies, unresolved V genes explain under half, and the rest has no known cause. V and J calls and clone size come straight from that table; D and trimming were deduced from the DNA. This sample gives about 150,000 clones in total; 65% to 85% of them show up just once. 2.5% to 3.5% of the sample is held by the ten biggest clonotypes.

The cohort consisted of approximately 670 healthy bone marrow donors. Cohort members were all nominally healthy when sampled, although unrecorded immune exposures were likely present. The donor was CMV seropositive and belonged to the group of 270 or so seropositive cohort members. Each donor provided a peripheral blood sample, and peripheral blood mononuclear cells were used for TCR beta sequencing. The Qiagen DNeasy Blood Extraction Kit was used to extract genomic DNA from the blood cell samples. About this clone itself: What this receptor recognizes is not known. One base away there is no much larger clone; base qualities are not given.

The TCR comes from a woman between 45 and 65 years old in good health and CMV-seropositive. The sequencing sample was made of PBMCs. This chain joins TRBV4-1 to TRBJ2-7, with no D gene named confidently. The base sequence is TGCGCCAGCAGCCAAGGGGCCTTATCACTGTACGAGCAGTACTTC. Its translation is CASSQGALSLYEQYF.